Each of the 22 T cell receptor beta chains below was sequenced from the same sample in a study of blood T cell repertoires in COVID-19. The protocol was immunoSEQ multiplex PCR, while the TCRdb copy is restricted to in-frame clones and leaves out a portion. This table has roughly 70,000 clones, approximately 90% appearing once. What was sequenced was peripheral blood. Receptors originate from a woman of 80 years or more with active COVID-19.

This chain connects TRBV21-1 to TRBJ2-7; the table's D call TRBD1 went unverified against the DNA. TRBV21-1 is marked as a pseudogene. The CDR3 has 22 amino acids. CDR3 sequence: CASSPHAHIGQSPPPPSYEQYF. CDR3 nucleotide sequence: TGTGCCAGCAGCCCACACGCCCACATAGGACAGTCTCCCCCACCTCCCTCCTACGAGCAGTACTTC.

This rearrangement joins TRBV7-2 to TRBJ2-5, with D hard to call. Germline-derived CDR1 and CDR2 are SGHTA and FQGNSA. The CDR3 covers 11 residues. Trimming shortened V by 5 bases and J by 2 bases, and 3 bases separated the two germline ends. As DNA, the CDR3 is TGTGCCAGCAGCCAACAAGAGACCCAGTACTTC. It yields the protein CASSQQETQYF. Drawing the rest from reference TRBV7-2 and TRBJ2-5, the complete variable domain is GAGVSQSPSNKVTEKGKDVELRCDPISGHTALYWYRQSLGQGLEFLIYFQGNSAPDKSGLPSDRFSAERTGGSVSTLTIQRTQQEDSAVYLCASSQQETQYFGPGTRLLVL.

This chain links TRBV7-3 with TRBJ2-3; 8 bases align to TRBD2. The junction had 8 bases not matched to a gene; V was cut back by 5 bases and J by 4 bases. The CDR3 totals 15 residues. Germline assignment: CDR1 SGHTA and CDR2 FQGTGA. CDR3 region: CASSSTAGVSDTQYF. As DNA, the CDR3 is TGTGCCAGCAGCAGTACAGCGGGAGTGTCAGATACGCAGTATTTT.

V gene TRBV18 combines with J gene TRBJ2-7, with unresolved D. The CDR3 contains 14 residues. Germline CDR1 and CDR2: KGHSH and LQKENI. The germline V and J ends were trimmed by 3 bases and 0 bases, with 9 bases remaining between them. CDR3 coding DNA: TGTGCCAGCTCACCCCAGACAAGCTCCTACGAGCAGTACTTC. This gives the protein CASSPQTSSYEQYF.

V usage is TRBV4-3 and J usage is TRBJ1-5, with 11 bases matching TRBD1. The ends lost 3 bases at V and 6 bases at J; junction bases unmatched: 1. Germline-derived CDR1 and CDR2 are LGHNA and YSLEER. The CDR3 runs to 14 residues. The CDR3 is CASSQGQGVQPQHF. CDR3 DNA: TGCGCCAGCAGCCAGGGACAGGGGGTTCAGCCCCAGCATTTT.

The chain joins TRBV4-3 to TRBJ1-4; D remains ambiguous. Trimming took 0 bases from V and 14 from J, leaving 16 bases between them. The CDR3 is 14 amino acids. Germline V gene lookup returns CDR1 LGHNA and CDR2 YSLEER. This CDR3 is CASSQEGSWKTLFF. The CDR3 region has the DNA TGCGCCAGCAGCCAAGAGGGCTCTTGGAAAACCCTGTTTTTT.

There are a few counts of this clone. The V call is TRBV7-9, the J call TRBJ2-3, with D perhaps matching TRBD2 (5 bases). The V gene lost 11 bases and the J gene lost 0 bases, with 12 bases spanning the gap. Germline values: CDR1 SEHNR, CDR2 FQNEAQ (reference sequence). The CDR3 is made up of 13 amino acids. The DNA for the CDR3 is TGTGCCGGTGACTATGATAGCACAGATACGCAGTATTTT. Amino acids: CAGDYDSTDTQYF.

The chain employs TRBV18 and TRBJ2-7; TRBD2 matches at 7 bases. Per the germline V gene, CDR1 is KGHSH and CDR2 is LQKENI. V dropped 2 bases and J dropped 6; count of bases not matched to a gene: 10. The CDR3 spans 15 residues. CDR3: CASSPGAGPLREQYF. CDR3 nucleotides: TGTGCCAGCTCACCAGGAGCGGGACCACTACGCGAGCAGTACTTC. The entire variable domain, with the rest obtained from reference TRBV18 and TRBJ2-7, is as follows: NAGVMQNPRHLVRRRGQEARLRCSPMKGHSHVYWYRQLPEEGLKFMVYLQKENIIDESGMPKERFSAEFPKEGPSILRIQQVVRGDSAAYFCASSPGAGPLREQYFGPGTRLTVT.

This clone is a singleton in its sample. The genes are TRBV5-4 and TRBJ2-3; D unresolved. The CDR3 contains 18 residues. CDR1 SGHNT and CDR2 YYREEE come from the germline V gene (reference sequence). Trimming removed 3 bases at V and 2 bases at J, with 22 bases between. The chain's CDR3 is CASSSVGRLTFNTDTQYF. In nucleotides, the CDR3 is TGTGCCAGCAGCTCTGTGGGCAGGCTCACTTTTAACACAGATACGCAGTATTTT.

This clone was recorded once. The chain has TRBV20-1 and TRBJ1-2, with D uncertain. Germline CDR1 and CDR2: DFQATT and SNEGSKA (reference sequence). V was pared by 1 base and J by 6 bases, with 6 bases between. The CDR3 is 11 residues long. The CDR3 loop reads CSARAVDGYTF. The CDR3, as DNA: TGCAGTGCTAGAGCTGTCGATGGCTACACCTTC.

The rearrangement joins TRBV11-2 to TRBJ2-5, with 8 bases that match TRBD2. Germline V CDR1 and CDR2: SGHAT, FQNNGV. This CDR3 is built from 16 residues. With 1 base clipped from V and 2 bases from J, the junction kept 6 bases outside the gene matches. The CDR3 is CASSLGISGVQETQYF. In nucleotides, the CDR3 is TGTGCCAGCAGCTTAGGGATTAGCGGGGTTCAAGAGACCCAGTACTTC.

This clone was counted a few times. The chain couples TRBV15 to TRBJ1-2; 8 bases map to TRBD1. V dropped 3 bases and J dropped 7; count of bases not matched to a gene: 10. CDR1 is LNHNV and CDR2 is YYDKDF in the germline V gene (reference sequence). The CDR3 is made up of 15 amino acids. The CDR3: CATSRRQGPGGGYTF. DNA for the CDR3: TGTGCCACCAGCAGGCGACAGGGGCCGGGAGGTGGCTACACCTTC.

The chain carries TRBV4-3 and TRBJ2-7, with TRBD2 identical over 11 bases. The CDR3 extends over 16 amino acids. The germline gives CDR1 LGHNA, CDR2 YSLEER. J gave up 8 bases and V 1 base, and 10 bases lay outside the gene matches. The CDR3 DNA reads as TGCGCCAGCAGCCAAGGGAAGCTAGCGGGAGGTGGGAAGCAGTACTTC. This sequence encodes CASSQGKLAGGGKQYF.

The chain carries TRBV28 and TRBJ2-2, with unresolved D. The germline CDR1 and CDR2 sequences are MDHEN and SYDVKM. The CDR3 is 14 amino acids. V lost 4 bases and J lost 6, with 12 bases in between. The CDR3 reads CASSSSTKPGELFF. CDR3 in DNA: TGTGCCAGCAGTTCATCGACAAAACCCGGGGAGCTGTTTTTT.

The chain is built from TRBV3-1 (or the pseudogene TRBV3-2) and TRBJ2-7; 8 bases map to TRBD2. Unmatched junction bases numbered 11, after V lost 0 bases and J lost 1 base. This CDR3 contains 18 residues. The V gene's germline CDR1 is LGHDT and CDR2 YNNKEL (reference sequence). CDR3 nucleotides: TGTGCCAGCAGCCAAGAACGTACCTTCGGGAGGGAGTCCTACGAGCAGTACTTC. Its protein product is CASSQERTFGRESYEQYF.

The J gene is TRBJ1-3, the V gene TRBV5-6; the D is unclear. Germline V gene lookup returns CDR1 SGHDT and CDR2 YYEEEE. V gave up 2 bases and J gave up 0 bases, with 12 bases separating them. The CDR3 extends over 16 amino acids. DNA for the CDR3: TGTGCCAGCAGCTTTAGACAAACCATCTCTGGAAACACCATATATTTT. Its protein product is CASSFRQTISGNTIYF.

This chain connects TRBV12-3 or TRBV12-4 to TRBJ2-3; a weak D match, TRBD2 (6 bases). This CDR3 has 13 residues. With 10 bases removed from V and 0 bases from J, the gap between germline ends came to 11 bases. CDR3 sequence: CANRGTSTDTQYF. The CDR3 bases are TGTGCCAACCGGGGGACTAGCACAGATACGCAGTATTTT.

The chain couples TRBV29-1 to TRBJ1-3; D is uncertain. The CDR3 length is 12 residues. V shed 2 bases and J shed 4 bases, with 6 bases lying between them. The germline V gene encodes CDR1 SQVTM and CDR2 ANQGSEA. The DNA for the CDR3 is TGCAGCGTTGAAACTCCCGGAAACACCATATATTTT. Its translation: CSVETPGNTIYF.

The chain has TRBV3-1 (or the pseudogene TRBV3-2) and TRBJ2-3; 8 bases map to TRBD2. The trim removed 2 bases at V and 4 bases at J, leaving 5 bases unmatched. Looked up from germline, CDR1 is LGHDT and CDR2 is YNNKEL (reference sequence). CDR3 length: 15 residues. In nucleotides, the CDR3 is TGTGCCAGCAGCCAATCGGGACTAGTGGCAGATACGCAGTATTTT. Protein sequence: CASSQSGLVADTQYF.

This chain connects TRBV28 to TRBJ2-5; 14 nucleotides agree with TRBD2. Germline V gene data show CDR1 as MDHEN and CDR2 as SYDVKM. V shed 6 bases, J shed 2 bases, and the junction held 5 bases outside the gene matches. This CDR3 comprises 16 residues. In DNA, the CDR3 is TGTGCCAGCAGGGGGACTAGCGGGAGAACACAAGAGACCCAGTACTTC. Translation: CASRGTSGRTQETQYF.

This chain connects TRBV6-1 to TRBJ2-7; 7 positions agree with TRBD2. The J segment lost 4 bases and the V segment lost 3 bases, leaving 15 bases of the junction unmatched. The CDR3 consists of 17 residues. Germline V lookup: CDR1 MNHNS, CDR2 SASEGT. In DNA, the CDR3 is TGTGCCAGCAGTGATGCCCCTAGCGGAAGGGAGGGGTACGAGCAGTACTTC. The encoded protein is CASSDAPSGREGYEQYF.

V and J are TRBV18 and TRBJ1-1, with no clear D. This CDR3 spans 15 amino acids. The ends were cut back, 6 bases at V and 2 bases at J, with 16 bases in the middle. Germline values: CDR1 KGHSH, CDR2 LQKENI. In DNA, the CDR3 is TGTGCCAGCTCCGGAGCCGTAAACCGAAACACTGAAGCTTTCTTT. Translated, it gives CASSGAVNRNTEAFF.